In its sample, the clone carrying this T cell receptor (beta chain) was seen many times. The data originate from a study of naive and memory T cell subsets. Ligated cDNA underwent four rounds of PCR with nested alpha and beta constant region primers and SP2. TCRdb itself ran the UMI-ligation and nested PCR reads through MiXCR, one entry per CDR3 protein. Among 25,000 to 35,000 distinct CDR3 sequences, roughly 6.6% were seen once, and the ten largest hold about 3.1%. Treatment in this sample: skin biopsy from PPD injection site in Mantoux-positive individual. An oligonucleotide containing a UMI was ligated to the 3' end of TCR cDNA. With V trimmed by 3 bases and J by 2 bases, 4 bases remained unmatched. CDR3 length: 16 residues. From germline, CDR1 is LNHDA and CDR2 SQIVND (reference sequence).

Sequences were derived from skin, sampled from a tuberculin skin test site. The source is an adult in good health. This sequence joins TRBV19 and TRBJ2-5; 12 positions agree with TRBD2. CDR3 sequence: CASSIRLAGGQETQYF. The CDR3 bases are TGTGCCAGTAGTATTCGGCTAGCGGGGGGGCAAGAGACCCAGTACTTC.